One and the same sample provided the 8 T cell receptor beta chains below, sequenced in a study of STAT5B mutations in CD4+ large granular lymphocyte leukemia. Only in-frame clones appear in the TCRdb table, and some are missing; sequencing was by immunoSEQ multiplex PCR. The top ten clones hold approximately 0.97% of a sample with some 35,000 clones, approximately 89% of them seen once. Specimen: CD4+ T cells from blood buffy coats. The receptor source for this set is a human donor in good health.

J is TRBJ2-1 and V is TRBV27; D call uncertain. V was shortened by 5 bases and J by 2 bases, with 7 bases between the two germline ends. CDR1 is MNHEY, CDR2 SMNVEV, per germline (reference sequence). The CDR3 runs to 13 residues. CDR3 nucleotide sequence: TGTGCCAGCAGTCCTTGGACCTACAATGAGCAGTTCTTC. Amino acids: CASSPWTYNEQFF.

The rearrangement joins TRBV7-9 to TRBJ1-1; unclear D gene. The CDR3 totals 11 residues. V lost 5 bases, J lost 6 bases, and 7 bases lay in between. CDR1 and CDR2 (germline): SEHNR, FQNEAQ (reference sequence). The CDR3 spells CASSPEAEAFF. The CDR3 coding sequence is TGTGCCAGCAGCCCCGAGGCTGAAGCTTTCTTT.

This clone was counted between two and nine times. V is TRBV7-2 and J is TRBJ2-7; 8 bases map to TRBD1. The CDR3 spans 13 residues. Germline assignment: CDR1 SGHTA and CDR2 FQGNSA. The V segment lost 9 bases and the J segment 1 base; nucleotides outside the gene matches: 5. DNA of the CDR3: TGTGCCAGTTTCGGGACAGGATCCTACGAGCAGTACTTC. Its translation is CASFGTGSYEQYF. The full variable domain, rest sourced from reference TRBV7-2 and TRBJ2-7, is GAGVSQSPSNKVTEKGKDVELRCDPISGHTALYWYRQSLGQGLEFLIYFQGNSAPDKSGLPSDRFSAERTGGSVSTLTIQRTQQEDSAVYLCASFGTGSYEQYFGPGTRLTVT.

The chain recombines TRBV11-1 with TRBJ1-3; no reliable D call. Trimming shortened V by 3 bases and J by 0 bases, and 12 bases separated the two germline ends. CDR3 length: 16 amino acids. Germline V CDR1 and CDR2: SGHAT, FQDESV (reference sequence). The CDR3 DNA follows: TGTGCCAGCAGCTTTCCGGCAGGCCGCTCTGGAAACACCATATATTTT. Encoded protein: CASSFPAGRSGNTIYF.

V and J are TRBV2 and TRBJ2-4, with D perhaps given as TRBD1 or TRBD2 (5 bases each). The CDR3 length is 13 residues. The germline gives CDR1 SNHLY, CDR2 FYNNEI. V was shortened by 4 bases and J by 7 bases, with 11 bases between the two germline ends. This chain's CDR3 is CASSVEGWNIQYF. CDR3 nucleotides: TGTGCCAGCAGTGTTGAGGGGTGGAACATTCAGTACTTC.

The V gene is TRBV6-1, the J gene TRBJ2-5; 11 bases are a match to TRBD1. With 2 bases clipped from V and 11 bases from J, the junction kept 13 bases outside the gene matches. Germline assignment: CDR1 MNHNS and CDR2 SASEGT. The CDR3 is 16 amino acids. CDR3 coding DNA: TGTGCCAGCAGTGAACGGGGGACAGGGGGAATCCGGGAGCAGTACTTC. Amino acids: CASSERGTGGIREQYF.

The chain couples TRBV6-5 to TRBJ1-2; D gene uncertain. Germline CDR1 and CDR2: MNHEY and SVGAGI. The CDR3 is 14 amino acids. The germline V and J ends were trimmed by 2 bases and 6 bases, with 13 bases remaining between them. The DNA of the CDR3 is TGTGCCAGCAGTTACGGAGGGATGTGGGATGGCTACACCTTC. It translates to CASSYGGMWDGYTF.

The gene calls are TRBV7-8 and TRBJ1-6; TRBD1 agrees at 12 bases. Germline CDR1 reads SGHVS; CDR2 reads FQNEAQ. J was trimmed by 10 bases and V by 5 bases; bases with no gene match: 12. This CDR3 contains 17 residues. CDR3 nucleotide sequence: TGTGCCAGCAGCCTTCTCAATTCCGGGACAGGGGGCTCACCCCTCCACTTT. Its translation: CASSLLNSGTGGSPLHF.